This paragraph covers one T cell receptor (beta chain) sequence. Its antigen is still unknown. This specimen belongs to a study of T cells in localized non-small cell lung cancer. Sequencing was performed with immunoSEQ multiplex PCR; in TCRdb, only in-frame clones are kept and a portion is missing. The profile shows 25,000 to 35,000 clones, about 90% of them singletons. The germline V gene has CDR1 GTSNPN and CDR2 SVGIG (reference sequence). The CDR3 is made up of 12 amino acids. Trimming removed 3 bases from V and 1 base from J, with 3 bases in between. Study observations and caveats: Sequence data derive from only one tumor region, so heterogeneity remains possible. When the top 100 tumor clones were examined, a median approximately 54 of them also appeared in the adjacent lung, which was paired and uninvolved. Higher blood T cell density went with longer overall survival. The greatest T cell clonality was found in uninvolved adjacent lung (higher than in tumor).

Specimen: PBMCs, collected before any cancer treatment. The source of this sequence is a man aged 40-75 years with stage II lung adenocarcinoma. The chain combines TRBV30 with TRBJ2-2, with D uncertain. The CDR3 spells CAWSVNTGELFF. CDR3 bases: TGTGCCTGGAGCGTGAACACCGGGGAGCTGTTTTTT.